This record looks at one T cell receptor beta chain sequence and its context. Its target is unknown. Time point meaning: week 47, end of study. Vaccinated patients received 300 ug of mutant IDH1 20-mer peptide per dose, with topical imiquimod. Tumors from donors were new WHO grade 3 or 4 IDH1-mutant astrocytomas with ATRX loss. Produced via immunoSEQ multiplex PCR; TCRdb's table is partial and in-frame only. The sample has roughly 46,000 clones; roughly 80% are singletons. V was clipped by 7 bases and J by 14 bases, with 18 bases between them. This CDR3 is 12 amino acids long. Germline V gives CDR1 MNHNS, CDR2 SASEGT. The sample originates from a study of a mutant IDH1 vaccine in newly diagnosed glioma. Across the study: In some groups vaccination began 4-6 weeks post-radiotherapy; others received it with temozolomide. Before enrollment, patients got radiotherapy alone, temozolomide alone, or mostly the combination. V12 took place at week 35, and V13 at week 47.

The source is a woman in her thirties with glioma. Some clones in this sample may be carry-over from other donors' samples. Sequenced material: PBMCs, taken from a glioma patient whose treatment included an IDH1 peptide vaccine. This chain joins TRBV6-1 and TRBJ2-1, with D perhaps being TRBD1 or TRBD2 (6 bases each). The CDR3 nucleotides read TGTGCCAGCAAGTACACGGGGGCAGCTGAGTTCTTC. The encoded protein is CASKYTGAAEFF.